The 30 T cell receptor beta chains in this list originate from one sample, sequenced in a study of cytomegalovirus exposure and HLA in healthy donors (TCRdb year 2017). The library came from the immunoSEQ multiplex PCR assay. A mixture of 60 forward primers for TCR Vbeta segments and 13 reverse primers for TCR Jbeta segments was used in the multiplex PCR. TCRdb retrieved this table from immuneACCESS and kept in-frame rearrangements only. Not all clones are present; in checked studies, unresolved V genes account for under half, and no reason is known for the remainder. This sample gives approximately 80,000 clones in total; 72% of them show up just once. Over 8.5% of the sample is in the top ten clones. Specimen: PBMCs. Receptors originate from a woman in her 40s in good health and CMV-seropositive.

The chain combines TRBV27 with TRBJ1-1; D is possibly TRBD1 (5 bases). Trimming removed 3 bases at V and 5 bases at J, with 10 bases between. The CDR3 length is 13 residues. From germline, CDR1 is MNHEY and CDR2 SMNVEV (reference sequence). CDR3 loop: CASSFDGGTEAFF. The CDR3 DNA is TGTGCCAGCAGTTTCGACGGGGGGACTGAAGCTTTCTTT.

This clone has only one observation. V is TRBV7-6 and J is TRBJ2-7, with 9 bases identical to TRBD2. Germline CDR1 reads SGHVS; CDR2 reads FNYEAQ. V dropped 1 base and J dropped 3; count of bases not matched to a gene: 10. The CDR3 consists of 17 residues. This CDR3 is CASSLVPAGGSSYEQYF. In DNA form, the CDR3 reads TGTGCCAGCAGCTTAGTTCCAGCGGGAGGCTCAAGCTACGAGCAGTACTTC.

This CDR3 is CASSLVGPANYGYTF. For the CDR3, the DNA is TGTGCCAGCAGTTTAGTGGGGCCCGCTAACTATGGCTACACCTTC. V and J are TRBV28 and TRBJ1-2, with D tentatively TRBD1 (5 bases). The CDR3 totals 15 residues. V lost 2 bases, J lost 0 bases, and 10 bases lay in between. Germline V CDR1 and CDR2: MDHEN, SYDVKM.

CDR3 amino acids: CASSQVAKNIQYF. CDR3 DNA: TGTGCCAGCAGTCAGGTAGCCAAAAACATTCAGTACTTC. The rearrangement joins TRBV7-2 to TRBJ2-4; no reliable D call. In germline, CDR1 is SGHTA, CDR2 FQGNSA. Trimming took off 6 bases at V and 0 bases at J, with 6 bases between the two ends. The length of the CDR3 is 13 residues.

The genes are TRBV5-8 and TRBJ2-4; possibly TRBD2 for D (5 bases). This CDR3 has 14 residues. Between the trimmed V and J ends, which lost 4 bases and 8 bases, there was a span of 16 bases. Germline assignment: CDR1 SGHTS and CDR2 YDEGEE. The CDR3: CASSPRDRADIQYF. DNA of the CDR3: TGTGCCAGCAGCCCCCGGGATAGGGCCGACATTCAGTACTTC.

The rearrangement uses TRBV7-9 and TRBJ1-5, with D possibly TRBD1 on 5 matching bases. The V end lost 8 bases, the J end lost 3 bases, and 8 bases lay between the germline ends. CDR3 length: 12 amino acids. Germline loops: CDR1 SEHNR, CDR2 FQNEAQ (reference sequence). The CDR3: CASSGINQPQHF. DNA of the CDR3: TGTGCCAGCTCAGGGATCAATCAGCCCCAGCATTTT.

The chain couples TRBV29-1 to TRBJ2-5, with D unresolved. Germline values: CDR1 SQVTM, CDR2 ANQGSEA. Trimming took off 0 bases at V and 3 bases at J, with 5 bases between the two ends. This CDR3 spans 12 amino acids. CDR3 sequence (DNA): TGCAGCGTTGAAGATCCCGAAGAGACCCAGTACTTC. It is translated as CSVEDPEETQYF.

The chain couples TRBV5-4 to TRBJ1-3, with D tentatively TRBD1 (5 bases). This CDR3 has 13 amino acids. Germline V gene lookup returns CDR1 SGHNT and CDR2 YYREEE (reference sequence). Trimming pared 4 bases from V and 3 bases from J, leaving 8 bases between. This chain's CDR3 is CASSRGGGNTIYF. CDR3 nucleotides: TGTGCCAGCAGCCGGGGGGGTGGAAACACCATATATTTT.

This clone was seen once. V and J are TRBV19 and TRBJ1-6; D perhaps matches TRBD1 (6 bases). The CDR3 is made up of 20 amino acids. With 6 bases removed from V and 0 bases from J, the gap between germline ends came to 24 bases. Germline V gene lookup returns CDR1 LNHDA and CDR2 SQIVND (reference sequence). CDR3 in DNA: TGTGCCAGTAGATCATGGACAGAACAGCACCGAAGCTCCTATAATTCACCCCTCCACTTT. Amino acid sequence: CASRSWTEQHRSSYNSPLHF. Full variable domain (missing parts from reference TRBV19 and TRBJ1-6): DGGITQSPKYLFRKEGQNVTLSCEQNLNHDAMYWYRQDPGQGLRLIYYSQIVNDFQKGDIAEGYSVSREKKESFPLTVTSAQKNPTAFYLCASRSWTEQHRSSYNSPLHFGNGTRLTVT.

This clone showed up just a few times. The chain recombines TRBV4-3 with TRBJ1-6; D gene unclear. The germline gives CDR1 LGHNA, CDR2 YSLEER. This CDR3 spans 15 amino acids. V was shortened by 4 bases and J by 7 bases, with 14 bases between the two germline ends. The CDR3 here is CASSLSTSPNSPLHF. Written as DNA, the CDR3 is TGCGCCAGCAGCCTGTCGACTTCCCCAAATTCACCCCTCCACTTT.

The chain has TRBV7-2 and TRBJ1-5, with D uncertain. Germline loops: CDR1 SGHTA, CDR2 FQGNSA. This CDR3 region has 15 residues. V lost 0 bases to trimming and J lost 0 bases, with 6 bases between them. The chain's CDR3 is CASSLAGGSNQPQHF. The CDR3, as DNA: TGTGCCAGCAGCTTAGCCGGCGGTAGCAATCAGCCCCAGCATTTT.

This clone was seen at least ten times. This chain links TRBV2 with TRBJ1-1; TRBD1 matches at 7 bases. This CDR3 has 13 residues. The germline V gene encodes CDR1 SNHLY and CDR2 FYNNEI. V trimming: 6 bases; J trimming: 5 bases; junction bases outside the gene matches: 6. The CDR3 DNA sequence: TGTGCCAGCAGAGGGGACAGTGGAACTGAAGCTTTCTTT. This codes for CASRGDSGTEAFF.

There are a few counts of this clone. V gene TRBV27 combines with J gene TRBJ2-3, with 8 nucleotides matching TRBD2. CDR1 is MNHEY, CDR2 SMNVEV, per germline (reference sequence). Trimming removed 7 bases from V and 3 bases from J; junction bases left unmatched: 6. The CDR3 is 14 amino acids. The CDR3 loop is CASMASGRTDTQYF. The CDR3 DNA reads as TGTGCCAGCATGGCGAGCGGGAGAACAGATACGCAGTATTTT.

The chain is built from TRBV5-1 and TRBJ2-5; a possible D gene is TRBD2 (5 bases). The V gene lost 2 bases and the J gene lost 3 bases, with 5 bases spanning the gap. Germline loops: CDR1 SGHRS, CDR2 YFSETQ. This CDR3 contains 12 residues. The CDR3 spells CASSFSEETQYF. The CDR3 bases are TGCGCCAGCAGCTTTAGCGAAGAGACCCAGTACTTC. Drawing the rest from reference TRBV5-1 and TRBJ2-5, the complete variable domain is KAGVTQTPRYLIKTRGQQVTLSCSPISGHRSVSWYQQTPGQGLQFLFEYFSETQRNKGNFPGRFSGRQFSNSRSEMNVSTLELGDSALYLCASSFSEETQYFGPGTRLLVL.

In the case of this clone: The conserved final phenylalanine or tryptophan is absent from the CDR3, which likely points to a read error. The limits of the CDR3 on the DNA are not certain, so only TCRdb's listed CDR3 is given. This sequence joins TRBV28 and TRBJ2-3; TRBD2 was called by the table and not checked on the DNA. The CDR3 is 11 amino acids in total, end residues counted. Germline CDR1 MDHEN, CDR2 SYDVKM. This CDR3 is CASSLWGLAST.

V and J are TRBV6-5 and TRBJ2-5; D is perhaps TRBD2 (6 bases). The CDR3 sequence is 15 residues long. Looked up from germline, CDR1 is MNHEY and CDR2 is SVGAGI. With 6 bases removed from V and 2 bases from J, the gap between germline ends came to 16 bases. The CDR3 spells CASRQPGGEQETQYF. CDR3 sequence (DNA): TGTGCCAGCAGGCAGCCGGGCGGGGAGCAAGAGACCCAGTACTTC.

The chain is built from TRBV19 and TRBJ1-2, with D maybe TRBD1 (6 bases). CDR1 LNHDA and CDR2 SQIVND come from the germline V gene (reference sequence). The CDR3 extends over 13 amino acids. Trimming stripped 5 bases from V and 4 bases from J, with 11 bases between. CDR3 amino acids: CASSPGGLYGYTF. In DNA form, the CDR3 reads TGTGCCAGTAGTCCGGGGGGGCTCTATGGCTACACCTTC.

This clone was found a few times. The limits of the CDR3 on the DNA are not certain, so only TCRdb's listed CDR3 is given. This chain joins TRBV14 and TRBJ2-3; TRBD1 is taken as the D call from the table, unchecked against the DNA. Both ends counted, the CDR3 spans 17 residues. Germline CDR1 and CDR2: SGHDN and FVKESK. CDR3 in amino acids: CASSQATAVLRTDTQYF.

The table lists this clone with a few counts. CDR3 nucleotide sequence: TGTGCCAGCAGCTCGGACAATGAGCAGTTCTTC. Residues: CASSSDNEQFF. The chain has TRBV7-9 and TRBJ2-1; no clear D gene. The V and J ends lost 4 bases and 5 bases respectively, with 3 bases between them. The CDR3 runs 11 residues. The germline gives CDR1 SEHNR, CDR2 FQNEAQ (reference sequence).

This sequence joins TRBV7-9 and TRBJ2-5, with TRBD2 matching over 15 bases. The V and J ends lost 3 bases and 5 bases, in that order; junction bases with no gene match: 13. The CDR3 sequence is 19 residues long. The germline V gene encodes CDR1 SEHNR and CDR2 FQNEAQ (reference sequence). CDR3 nucleotide sequence: TGTGCCAGCAGCTTCGATCCGGGACTAGCGGGGGGAGGACGGGAGACCCAGTACTTC. Its translation is CASSFDPGLAGGGRETQYF.

This clone showed up just once. One end of the junction varies from germline; a read error may be responsible. The same CDR3 arises from other DNA sequences in this sample as well. The genes are TRBV7-2 and TRBJ2-7, with 12 positions matching TRBD2. The CDR3 has 14 amino acids. In germline, CDR1 is SGHTA, CDR2 FQGNSA. The CDR3: CASSLAGGIYEQYF. CDR3 bases: TGTGCCAGCAGCCTAGCGGGGGGGATCTACGAGCAGTACTTC.

The rearrangement joins TRBV30 to TRBJ2-3; 8 nucleotides match TRBD1. V lost 2 bases and J lost 8; bases outside the gene matches: 9. Germline V CDR1 and CDR2: GTSNPN, SVGIG (reference sequence). The CDR3 sequence is 14 residues long. The CDR3 region is CAWSLQGARGTQYF. In DNA form, the CDR3 reads TGTGCCTGGAGTCTTCAGGGGGCCCGGGGTACGCAGTATTTT.

This clone has more than one count but fewer than ten. This chain connects TRBV6-5 to TRBJ2-7, with 7 bases aligning to TRBD2. Germline V gene data show CDR1 as MNHEY and CDR2 as SVGAGI. This CDR3 has 15 amino acids. V lost 5 bases to trimming and J lost 5 bases; unmatched junction nucleotides: 12. The CDR3: CASSRMGGCNDEQYF. CDR3 coding DNA: TGTGCCAGCAGTAGGATGGGGGGGTGTAACGACGAGCAGTACTTC.

The chain has TRBV5-1 and TRBJ2-1; D unresolved. Trimming removed 4 bases from V and 7 bases from J, with 12 bases in between. Germline V CDR1 and CDR2: SGHRS, YFSETQ. There are 13 residues in the CDR3. CDR3 loop: CASSIIERNEQFF. The DNA for the CDR3 is TGCGCCAGCAGCATAATAGAGCGAAATGAGCAGTTCTTC. Full variable domain (remainder filled in from reference TRBV5-1 and TRBJ2-1): KAGVTQTPRYLIKTRGQQVTLSCSPISGHRSVSWYQQTPGQGLQFLFEYFSETQRNKGNFPGRFSGRQFSNSRSEMNVSTLELGDSALYLCASSIIERNEQFFGPGTRLTVL.

CDR3 amino acids: CATKGVPGANVLTF. In DNA, the CDR3 is TGTGCCACCAAGGGGGTCCCTGGGGCCAACGTCCTGACTTTC. This chain connects TRBV6-6 to TRBJ2-6; D might be TRBD1 (6 bases). The length of the CDR3 is 14 residues. The ends were cut back, 10 bases at V and 2 bases at J, with 12 bases in the middle. The germline gives CDR1 MNHNY, CDR2 SVGAGI (reference sequence).

The rearrangement joins TRBV6-6 to TRBJ2-6; TRBD2 agrees at 7 bases. This CDR3 is 15 amino acids long. J lost 4 bases, V lost 7 bases, and 7 bases had no gene match. The germline V gene encodes CDR1 MNHNY and CDR2 SVGAGI (reference sequence). CDR3 DNA sequence: TGTGCCAGCAATCCTAGCGGCCTCGGGGCCAACGTCCTGACTTTC. Translation: CASNPSGLGANVLTF.

The genes are TRBV11-3 and TRBJ2-1, with a tentative D call TRBD1 (6 bases). The CDR3 covers 15 residues. The ends were cut back, 3 bases at V and 7 bases at J, with 16 bases in the middle. CDR1 is SGHNT, CDR2 YENEEA, per germline. The CDR3 here is CASSFNTGTMNEQFF. CDR3 coding DNA: TGTGCCAGCAGCTTCAATACCGGGACAATGAATGAGCAGTTCTTC.

The chain combines TRBV6-1 with TRBJ2-1; TRBD1 matches 9 bases. CDR3 size: 15 residues. The V gene's germline CDR1 is MNHNS and CDR2 SASEGT. J lost 6 bases, V lost 4 bases, and 7 bases had no gene match. The CDR3 bases are TGTGCCAGCAGTGGGTACGGACAGGGGCGCAATGAGCAGTTCTTC. Translation: CASSGYGQGRNEQFF.

The chain recombines TRBV6-6 with TRBJ2-2; the match to TRBD2 covers 7 bases. With 8 bases clipped from V and 1 base from J, the junction kept 4 bases outside the gene matches. This CDR3 is 14 amino acids long. Germline CDR1 is MNHNY and CDR2 is SVGAGI (reference sequence). The CDR3, as DNA: TGTGCCAGCTTGGGGGGGGAGAACACCGGGGAGCTGTTTTTT. Its protein is CASLGGENTGELFF.

The genes are TRBV7-2 and TRBJ2-7, with a possible D match to TRBD1 (7 bases). Trimming took off 0 bases at V and 2 bases at J, with 11 bases between the two ends. This CDR3 spans 15 amino acids. In germline, CDR1 is SGHTA, CDR2 FQGNSA. The CDR3 here is CASSLAPGGTYEQYF. CDR3 in DNA: TGTGCCAGCAGCTTAGCCCCAGGGGGGACCTACGAGCAGTACTTC. The full variable domain, in which reference TRBV7-2 and TRBJ2-7 provide the parts outside the CDR3, is GAGVSQSPSNKVTEKGKDVELRCDPISGHTALYWYRQSLGQGLEFLIYFQGNSAPDKSGLPSDRFSAERTGGSVSTLTIQRTQQEDSAVYLCASSLAPGGTYEQYFGPGTRLTVT.